The rows below give T cell receptor beta chains drawn from one sample of a study of blood T cell repertoires in COVID-19. Assay used: immunoSEQ multiplex PCR; TCRdb lists only in-frame clones, some missing. The profile shows about 59,000 clones, approximately 85% of them singletons. The sample consisted of peripheral blood. These receptors all come from a human donor in a cohort sampled during active COVID-19. Both conserved end residues are part of each CDR3. Fields, in order: J gene, clone size, CDR3 length, V gene, D gene, CDR3 DNA, CDR3 protein. A D gene is named only where the DNA matches it firmly. Where a row states a size, it is once, few, many or the class of an expanded clone; other rows omit it.

TRBJ2-7	few	15	TRBV7-3	.	TGTGCCAGCAGCTTGGGTTTCGGCACAGCCTACGAGCAGTACTTC	CASSLGFGTAYEQYF
TRBJ2-5	.	14	TRBV2	.	TGTGCCAGCAGTGAATCAGGGGTTCGCGAGACCCAGTACTTC	CASSESGVRETQYF
TRBJ1-6	few	15	TRBV25-1	.	TGTGCCAGCAGTCCCCCGGGATCCTATAATTCACCCCTCCACTTT	CASSPPGSYNSPLHF
TRBJ1-1	.	15	TRBV5-1	TRBD1	TGCGCCAGCAGCTTGGAACAGGGGGCGGTTACTGAAGCTTTCTTT	CASSLEQGAVTEAFF
TRBJ2-3	.	14	TRBV29-1	.	TGCAGCGTATCGTCGGGACAAGGCACAGATACGCAGTATTTT	CSVSSGQGTDTQYF
TRBJ2-1	.	13	TRBV4-3	.	TGCGCCAGCAGCCAAGGAGGGAACAATGAGCAGTTCTTC	CASSQGGNNEQFF
TRBJ2-3	.	15	TRBV11-2	TRBD1	TGTGCCAGCAGCTTGGGGGACAGGGACACAGATACGCAGTATTTT	CASSLGDRDTDTQYF
TRBJ2-1	.	15	TRBV5-4	TRBD2	TGTGCCAGCAGCTTCGGAGCGGGGGCGCCCCAAAACCAGTTCTTC	CASSFGAGAPQNQFF
TRBJ1-2	.	16	TRBV4-2	TRBD1	TGTGCCAGCAGCCGCAGTCGGACAGGGGGGGTCTATGGCTACACCTTC	CASSRSRTGGVYGYTF
TRBJ2-1	.	13	TRBV6-2/TRBV6-3	TRBD1	TGTGCCAGCAGTTACGGACAGGGCAATGAGCAGTTCTTC	CASSYGQGNEQFF
TRBJ2-4	.	16	TRBV6-5	.	TGTGCCAGCAGTTTTACGGGATCTTCGTCCAAAAACATTCAGTACTTC	CASSFTGSSSKNIQYF
TRBJ2-3	.	15	TRBV5-1	TRBD2	TGCGCCAGCAGCCTCACTAGCGGGGGTACAGATACGCAGTATTTT	CASSLTSGGTDTQYF
TRBJ2-7	.	18	TRBV3-1/TRBV3-2	TRBD2	TGTGCCAGCAGCCAAGATCTTGGTCTAGCGGGGGGGCCCTACGAGCAGTACTTC	CASSQDLGLAGGPYEQYF
TRBJ2-3	.	14	TRBV7-9	.	TGTGCCAGCAGCCCCCTAACTAGCACAGATACGCAGTATTTT	CASSPLTSTDTQYF
TRBJ2-5	.	13	TRBV7-8	TRBD1	TGTGCCAGCAGCCTGGGACAGCAAGAGACCCAGTACTTC	CASSLGQQETQYF
TRBJ2-5	.	16	TRBV7-3	TRBD2	TGTGCCAGCAGCCGAGGGACTAGCGGAGGCCAAGAGACCCAGTACTTC	CASSRGTSGGQETQYF
TRBJ2-3	few	16	TRBV6-6	TRBD2	TGTGCCAGCAGTTCCTTGAGACTAGCGGGGCTGAATACGCAGTATTTT	CASSSLRLAGLNTQYF
TRBJ1-1	.	16	TRBV2	TRBD1	TGTGCCAGCAGGTGGGACAGGGACATGTATTTAACTGAAGCTTTCTTT	CASRWDRDMYLTEAFF
TRBJ2-2	.	16	TRBV4-2	.	TGTGCCAGCAGCCAACACACAATATCGAACACCGGGGAGCTGTTTTTT	CASSQHTISNTGELFF
TRBJ1-6	.	14	TRBV5-1	TRBD1	TGCGCCAGCATGGGGACAGGGAGTAATTCACCCCTCCACTTT	CASMGTGSNSPLHF
TRBJ2-3	.	14	TRBV10-3	TRBD2	TGTGCCATCAGGGGCGGGGGGGCCGCAGATACGCAGTATTTT	CAIRGGGAADTQYF
TRBJ1-2	.	12	TRBV9	TRBD1	TGTGCCAGCAACGGGGGACAGGGGGCCTACACCTTC	CASNGGQGAYTF
TRBJ1-6	.	16	TRBV11-2	TRBD1	TGTGCCAGCAGCTACATCCGGGACAGTTATAATTCACCCCTCCACTTT	CASSYIRDSYNSPLHF
TRBJ2-1	.	15	TRBV3-1/TRBV3-2	.	TGTGCCAGCAGCCAACCTTCGGCGGGGCGCAATGAGCAGTTCTTC	CASSQPSAGRNEQFF
TRBJ1-4	.	17	TRBV4-3	TRBD1	TGCGCCAGCAGCCAAGGGGGACAGGGGTTTTCTAATGAAAAACTGTTTTTT	CASSQGGQGFSNEKLFF
TRBJ2-5	.	16	TRBV11-2	TRBD2	TGTGCCAGCAGCTTATTTGGGACTATTAGTCAAGAGACCCAGTACTTC	CASSLFGTISQETQYF
TRBJ1-4	.	14	TRBV6-5	.	TGTGCCAGCAGTTTCCGGGACATAGGTGAAAAACTGTTTTTT	CASSFRDIGEKLFF